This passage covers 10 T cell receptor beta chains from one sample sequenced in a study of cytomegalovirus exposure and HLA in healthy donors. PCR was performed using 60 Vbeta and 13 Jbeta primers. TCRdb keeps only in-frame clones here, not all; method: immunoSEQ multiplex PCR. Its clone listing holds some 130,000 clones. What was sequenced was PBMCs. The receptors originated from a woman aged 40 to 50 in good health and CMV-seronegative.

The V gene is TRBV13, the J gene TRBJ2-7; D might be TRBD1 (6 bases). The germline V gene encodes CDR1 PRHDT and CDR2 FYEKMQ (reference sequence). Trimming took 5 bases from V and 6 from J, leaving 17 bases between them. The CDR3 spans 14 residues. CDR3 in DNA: TGTGCCAGCAGCCCACTCGAGGGGGTTGGCGAGCAGTACGTC. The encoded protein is CASSPLEGVGEQYV.

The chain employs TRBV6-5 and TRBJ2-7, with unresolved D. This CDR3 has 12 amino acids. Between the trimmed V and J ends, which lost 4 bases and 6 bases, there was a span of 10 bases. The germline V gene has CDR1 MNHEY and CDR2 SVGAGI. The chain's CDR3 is CASSSPTSEQYF. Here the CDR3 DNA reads TGTGCCAGCAGTTCCCCTACTTCCGAGCAGTACTTC.

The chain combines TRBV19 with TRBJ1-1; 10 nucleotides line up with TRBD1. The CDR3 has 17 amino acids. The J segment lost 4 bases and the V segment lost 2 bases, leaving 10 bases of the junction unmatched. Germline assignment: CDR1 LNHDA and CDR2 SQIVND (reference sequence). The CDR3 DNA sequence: TGTGCCAGTAGTATATTGGGGACAGGGGAACGGAGCACTGAAGCTTTCTTT. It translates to CASSILGTGERSTEAFF.

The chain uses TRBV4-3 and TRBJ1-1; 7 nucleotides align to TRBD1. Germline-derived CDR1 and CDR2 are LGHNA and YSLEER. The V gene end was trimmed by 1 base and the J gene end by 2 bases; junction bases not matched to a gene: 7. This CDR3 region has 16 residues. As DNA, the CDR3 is TGCGCCAGCAGCCAAGTGGGGACAGAAACTAACACTGAAGCTTTCTTT. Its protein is CASSQVGTETNTEAFF.

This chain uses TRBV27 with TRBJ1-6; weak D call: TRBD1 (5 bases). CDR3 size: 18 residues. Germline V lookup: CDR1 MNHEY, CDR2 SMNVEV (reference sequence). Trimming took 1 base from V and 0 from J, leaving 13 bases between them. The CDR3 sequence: CASSLWGQGSSYNSPLHF. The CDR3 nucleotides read TGTGCCAGCAGTTTATGGGGCCAGGGCAGCTCCTATAATTCACCCCTCCACTTT.

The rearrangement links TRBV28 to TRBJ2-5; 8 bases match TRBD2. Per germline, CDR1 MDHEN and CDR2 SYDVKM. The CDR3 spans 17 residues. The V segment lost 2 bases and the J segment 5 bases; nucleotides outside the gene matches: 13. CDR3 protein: CASSLVRLAGMGETQYF. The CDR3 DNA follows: TGTGCCAGCAGTTTAGTTCGTTTAGCGGGGATGGGGGAGACCCAGTACTTC. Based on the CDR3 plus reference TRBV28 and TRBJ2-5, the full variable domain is DVKVTQSSRYLVKRTGEKVFLECVQDMDHENMFWYRQDPGLGLRLIYFSYDVKMKEKGDIPEGYSVSREKKERFSLILESASTNQTSMYLCASSLVRLAGMGETQYFGPGTRLLVL.

The CDR3 sequence is CASGLGQVSWQPQHF. For the CDR3, the DNA is TGTGCTAGTGGTTTAGGACAGGTGTCATGGCAGCCCCAGCATTTT. The chain is built from TRBV12-5 and TRBJ1-5, with 7 bases lining up with TRBD1. The CDR3 contains 15 residues. The germline V gene has CDR1 LGHNT and CDR2 FRNRAP. With V trimmed by 3 bases and J by 7 bases, 9 bases remained unmatched.

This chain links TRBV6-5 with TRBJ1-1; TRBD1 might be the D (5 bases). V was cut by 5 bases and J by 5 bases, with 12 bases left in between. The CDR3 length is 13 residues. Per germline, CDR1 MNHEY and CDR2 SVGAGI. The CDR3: CASSEGDPTEAFF. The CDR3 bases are TGTGCCAGCAGTGAAGGGGATCCGACTGAAGCTTTCTTT.

CDR3 DNA sequence: TGCGCCAGCAGCCAAGACAGGGCAGGCAACACCGGGGAGCTGTTTTTT. This translates into CASSQDRAGNTGELFF. This chain links TRBV4-3 with TRBJ2-2; D might be TRBD1 (5 bases). V lost 0 bases and J 2 bases, leaving 10 bases between the germline ends. This CDR3 is built from 16 residues. Germline V gene lookup returns CDR1 LGHNA and CDR2 YSLEER.

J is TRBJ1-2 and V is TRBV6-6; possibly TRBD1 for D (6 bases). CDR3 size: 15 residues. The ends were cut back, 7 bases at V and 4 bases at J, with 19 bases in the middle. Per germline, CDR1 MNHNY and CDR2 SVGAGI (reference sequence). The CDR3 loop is CASTSAGGPTYGYTF. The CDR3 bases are TGTGCCAGCACCTCCGCGGGGGGGCCTACCTATGGCTACACCTTC.